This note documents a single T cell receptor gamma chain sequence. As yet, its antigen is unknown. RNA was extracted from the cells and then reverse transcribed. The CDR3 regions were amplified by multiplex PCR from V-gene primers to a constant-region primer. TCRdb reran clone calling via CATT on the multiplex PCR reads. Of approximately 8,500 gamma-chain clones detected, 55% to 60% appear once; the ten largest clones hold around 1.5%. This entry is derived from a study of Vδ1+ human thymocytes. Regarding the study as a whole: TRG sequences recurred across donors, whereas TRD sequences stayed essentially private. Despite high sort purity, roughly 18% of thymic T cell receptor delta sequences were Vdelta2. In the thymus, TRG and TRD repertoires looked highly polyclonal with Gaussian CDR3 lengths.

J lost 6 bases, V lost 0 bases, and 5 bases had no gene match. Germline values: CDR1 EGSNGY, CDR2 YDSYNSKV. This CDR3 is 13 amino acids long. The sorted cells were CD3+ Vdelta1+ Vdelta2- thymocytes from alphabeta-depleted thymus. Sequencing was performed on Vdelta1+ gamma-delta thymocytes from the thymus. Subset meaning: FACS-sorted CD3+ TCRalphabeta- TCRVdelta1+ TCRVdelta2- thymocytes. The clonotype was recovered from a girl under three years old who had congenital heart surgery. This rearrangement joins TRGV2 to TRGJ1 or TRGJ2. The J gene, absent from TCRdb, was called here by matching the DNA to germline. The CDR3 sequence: CATWDGQPYKKLF. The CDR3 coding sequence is TGTGCCACCTGGGACGGGCAACCTTATAAGAAACTCTTT.